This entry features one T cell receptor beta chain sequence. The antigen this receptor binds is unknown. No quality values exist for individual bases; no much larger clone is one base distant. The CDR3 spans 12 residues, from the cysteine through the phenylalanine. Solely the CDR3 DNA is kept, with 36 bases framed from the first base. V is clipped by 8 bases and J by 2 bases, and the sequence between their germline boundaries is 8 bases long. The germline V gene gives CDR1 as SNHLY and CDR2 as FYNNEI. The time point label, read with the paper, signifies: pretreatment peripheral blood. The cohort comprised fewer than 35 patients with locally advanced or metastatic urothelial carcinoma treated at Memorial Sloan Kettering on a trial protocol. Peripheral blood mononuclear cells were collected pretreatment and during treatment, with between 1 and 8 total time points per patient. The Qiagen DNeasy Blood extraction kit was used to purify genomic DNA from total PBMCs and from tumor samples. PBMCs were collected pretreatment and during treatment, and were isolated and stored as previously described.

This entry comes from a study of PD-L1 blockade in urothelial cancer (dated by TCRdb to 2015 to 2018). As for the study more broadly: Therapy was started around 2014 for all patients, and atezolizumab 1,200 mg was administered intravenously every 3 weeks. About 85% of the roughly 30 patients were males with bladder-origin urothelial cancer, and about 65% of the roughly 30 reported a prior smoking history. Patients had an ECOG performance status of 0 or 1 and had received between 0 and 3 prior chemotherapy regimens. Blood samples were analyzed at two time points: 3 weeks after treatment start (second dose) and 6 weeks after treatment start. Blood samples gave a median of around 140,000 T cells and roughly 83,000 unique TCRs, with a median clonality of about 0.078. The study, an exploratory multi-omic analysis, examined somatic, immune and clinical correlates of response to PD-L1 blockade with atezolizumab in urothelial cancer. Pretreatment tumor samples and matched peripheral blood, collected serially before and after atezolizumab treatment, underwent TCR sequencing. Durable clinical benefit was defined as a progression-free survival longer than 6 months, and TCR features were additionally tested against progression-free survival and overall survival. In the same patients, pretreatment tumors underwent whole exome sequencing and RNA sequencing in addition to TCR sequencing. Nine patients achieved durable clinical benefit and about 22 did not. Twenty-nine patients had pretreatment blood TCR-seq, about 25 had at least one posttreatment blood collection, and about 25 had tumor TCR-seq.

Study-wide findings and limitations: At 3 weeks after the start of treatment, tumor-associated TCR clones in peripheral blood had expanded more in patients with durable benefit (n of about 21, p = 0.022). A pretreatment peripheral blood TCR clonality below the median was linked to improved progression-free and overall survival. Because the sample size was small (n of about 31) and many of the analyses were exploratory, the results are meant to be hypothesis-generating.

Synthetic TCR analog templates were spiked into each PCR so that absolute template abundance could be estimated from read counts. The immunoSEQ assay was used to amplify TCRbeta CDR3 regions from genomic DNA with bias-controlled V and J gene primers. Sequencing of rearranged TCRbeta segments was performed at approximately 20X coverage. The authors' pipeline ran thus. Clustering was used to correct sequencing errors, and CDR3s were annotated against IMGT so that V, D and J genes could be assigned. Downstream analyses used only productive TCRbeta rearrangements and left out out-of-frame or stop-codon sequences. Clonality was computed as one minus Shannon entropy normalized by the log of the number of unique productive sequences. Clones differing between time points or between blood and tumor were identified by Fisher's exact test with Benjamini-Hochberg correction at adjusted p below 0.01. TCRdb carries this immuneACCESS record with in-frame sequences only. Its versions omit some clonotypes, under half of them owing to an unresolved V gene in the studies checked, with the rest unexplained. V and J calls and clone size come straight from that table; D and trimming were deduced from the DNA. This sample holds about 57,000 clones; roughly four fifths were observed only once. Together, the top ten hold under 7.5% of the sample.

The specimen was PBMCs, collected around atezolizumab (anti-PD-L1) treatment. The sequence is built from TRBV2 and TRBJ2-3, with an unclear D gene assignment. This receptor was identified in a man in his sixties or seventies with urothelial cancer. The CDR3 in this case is CASPRLTDTQYF. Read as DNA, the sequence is TGTGCCAGCCCCCGACTCACAGATACGCAGTATTTT.